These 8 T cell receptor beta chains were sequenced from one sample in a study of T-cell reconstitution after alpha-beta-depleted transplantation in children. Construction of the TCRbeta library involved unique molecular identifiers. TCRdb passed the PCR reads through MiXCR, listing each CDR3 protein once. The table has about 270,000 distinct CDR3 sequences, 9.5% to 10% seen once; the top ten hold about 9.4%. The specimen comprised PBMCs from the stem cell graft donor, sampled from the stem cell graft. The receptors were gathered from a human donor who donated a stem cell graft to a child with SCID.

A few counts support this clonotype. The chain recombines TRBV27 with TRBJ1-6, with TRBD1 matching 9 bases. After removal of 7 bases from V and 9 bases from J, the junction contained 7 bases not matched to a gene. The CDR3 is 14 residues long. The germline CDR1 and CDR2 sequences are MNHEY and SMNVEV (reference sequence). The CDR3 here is CASTDRGYSSPLHF. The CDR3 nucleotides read TGTGCCAGCACTGACAGGGGGTACAGTTCACCCCTCCACTTT.

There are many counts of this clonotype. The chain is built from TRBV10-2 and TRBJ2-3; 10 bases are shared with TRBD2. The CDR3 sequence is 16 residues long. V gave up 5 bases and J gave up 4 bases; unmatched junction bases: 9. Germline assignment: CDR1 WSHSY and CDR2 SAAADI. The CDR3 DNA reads TGCGCCAGCAGTTCAACTAGCGGGGCAAGAGCAGATACGCAGTATTTT. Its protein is CASSSTSGARADTQYF.

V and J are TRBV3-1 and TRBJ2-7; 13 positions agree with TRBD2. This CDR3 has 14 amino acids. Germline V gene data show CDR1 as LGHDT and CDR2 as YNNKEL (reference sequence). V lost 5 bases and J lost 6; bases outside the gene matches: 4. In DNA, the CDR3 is TGTGCCAGCAGCGACGGACTAGCGGGGGTCGAGCAGTACTTC. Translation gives CASSDGLAGVEQYF.

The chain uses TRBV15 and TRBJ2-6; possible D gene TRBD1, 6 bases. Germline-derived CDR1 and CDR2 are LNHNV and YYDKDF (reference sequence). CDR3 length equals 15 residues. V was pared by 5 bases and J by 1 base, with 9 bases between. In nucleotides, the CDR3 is TGTGCCACCAGCCGAACAGGGTCTGGGGCCAACGTCCTGACTTTC. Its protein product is CATSRTGSGANVLTF.

CDR3 DNA: TGTGCCAGCAGCCCGGGGACAGGGTATAATCAGCCCCAGCATTTT. It encodes CASSPGTGYNQPQHF. V is TRBV5-6 and J is TRBJ1-5, with 9 bases aligning to TRBD1. This CDR3 is built from 15 residues. Germline V lookup: CDR1 SGHDT, CDR2 YYEEEE. V was pared by 4 bases and J by 4 bases, with 6 bases of the junction left unmatched.

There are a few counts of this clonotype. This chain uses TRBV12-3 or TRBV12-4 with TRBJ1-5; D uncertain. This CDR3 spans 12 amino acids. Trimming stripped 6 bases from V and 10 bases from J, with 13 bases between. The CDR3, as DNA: TGTGCCAGCAGGGGATGGGGTGAACCCCAGCATTTT. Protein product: CASRGWGEPQHF.

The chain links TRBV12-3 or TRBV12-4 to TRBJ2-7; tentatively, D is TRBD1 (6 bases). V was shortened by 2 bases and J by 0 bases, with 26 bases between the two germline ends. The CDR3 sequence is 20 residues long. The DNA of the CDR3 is TGTGCCAGCAGTTTATCCGCTGAGACAGGCTATGCTGGGATCTCCTACGAGCAGTACTTC. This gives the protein CASSLSAETGYAGISYEQYF.

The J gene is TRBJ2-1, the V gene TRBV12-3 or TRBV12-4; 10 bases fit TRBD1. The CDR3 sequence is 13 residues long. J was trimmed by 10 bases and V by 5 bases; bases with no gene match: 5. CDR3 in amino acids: CASSLDRGQEQFF. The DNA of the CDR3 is TGTGCCAGCAGTCTCGACAGGGGGCAGGAGCAGTTCTTC.